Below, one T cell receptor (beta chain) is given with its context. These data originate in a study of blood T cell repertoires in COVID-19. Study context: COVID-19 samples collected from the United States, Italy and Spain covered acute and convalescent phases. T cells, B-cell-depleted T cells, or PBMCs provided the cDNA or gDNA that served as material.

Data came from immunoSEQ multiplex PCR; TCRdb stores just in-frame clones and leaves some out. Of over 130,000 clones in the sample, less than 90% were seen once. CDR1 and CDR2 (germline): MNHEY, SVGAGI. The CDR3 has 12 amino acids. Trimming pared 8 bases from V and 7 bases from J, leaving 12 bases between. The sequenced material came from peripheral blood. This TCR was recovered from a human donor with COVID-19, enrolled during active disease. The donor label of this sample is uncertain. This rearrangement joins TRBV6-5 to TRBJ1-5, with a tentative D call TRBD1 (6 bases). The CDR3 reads CASGRRGQPQHF. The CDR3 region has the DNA TGTGCCAGCGGCCGTAGGGGGCAGCCCCAGCATTTT.